This TCR beta chain was retrieved from a study of shared clonotypes between healthy human individuals. Study findings and constraints: Rarefaction showed sorted-subset sequencing was incomplete despite large depth.

As to this clone: The antigen remains undetermined.

Produced via immunoSEQ multiplex PCR; TCRdb's table is partial and in-frame only. Of around 99,000 clones listed, over 60% are singletons. From germline, CDR1 is SGHAT and CDR2 FQNNGV. The CDR3 runs 15 residues. J was trimmed by 0 bases and V by 5 bases; bases with no gene match: 4. Sequencing used memory CD8+ T cells sorted from blood. Subset here: CD45RO+ cells pooled with CCR7-negative TemRA cells. This chain joins TRBV11-2 and TRBJ1-3; 7 bases fit TRBD1. The TCR originated in a man in his thirties or forties in good health. The CDR3 DNA is TGTGCCAGCAGCCCTTGGGACAGCTCTGGAAACACCATATATTTT. This codes for CASSPWDSSGNTIYF.